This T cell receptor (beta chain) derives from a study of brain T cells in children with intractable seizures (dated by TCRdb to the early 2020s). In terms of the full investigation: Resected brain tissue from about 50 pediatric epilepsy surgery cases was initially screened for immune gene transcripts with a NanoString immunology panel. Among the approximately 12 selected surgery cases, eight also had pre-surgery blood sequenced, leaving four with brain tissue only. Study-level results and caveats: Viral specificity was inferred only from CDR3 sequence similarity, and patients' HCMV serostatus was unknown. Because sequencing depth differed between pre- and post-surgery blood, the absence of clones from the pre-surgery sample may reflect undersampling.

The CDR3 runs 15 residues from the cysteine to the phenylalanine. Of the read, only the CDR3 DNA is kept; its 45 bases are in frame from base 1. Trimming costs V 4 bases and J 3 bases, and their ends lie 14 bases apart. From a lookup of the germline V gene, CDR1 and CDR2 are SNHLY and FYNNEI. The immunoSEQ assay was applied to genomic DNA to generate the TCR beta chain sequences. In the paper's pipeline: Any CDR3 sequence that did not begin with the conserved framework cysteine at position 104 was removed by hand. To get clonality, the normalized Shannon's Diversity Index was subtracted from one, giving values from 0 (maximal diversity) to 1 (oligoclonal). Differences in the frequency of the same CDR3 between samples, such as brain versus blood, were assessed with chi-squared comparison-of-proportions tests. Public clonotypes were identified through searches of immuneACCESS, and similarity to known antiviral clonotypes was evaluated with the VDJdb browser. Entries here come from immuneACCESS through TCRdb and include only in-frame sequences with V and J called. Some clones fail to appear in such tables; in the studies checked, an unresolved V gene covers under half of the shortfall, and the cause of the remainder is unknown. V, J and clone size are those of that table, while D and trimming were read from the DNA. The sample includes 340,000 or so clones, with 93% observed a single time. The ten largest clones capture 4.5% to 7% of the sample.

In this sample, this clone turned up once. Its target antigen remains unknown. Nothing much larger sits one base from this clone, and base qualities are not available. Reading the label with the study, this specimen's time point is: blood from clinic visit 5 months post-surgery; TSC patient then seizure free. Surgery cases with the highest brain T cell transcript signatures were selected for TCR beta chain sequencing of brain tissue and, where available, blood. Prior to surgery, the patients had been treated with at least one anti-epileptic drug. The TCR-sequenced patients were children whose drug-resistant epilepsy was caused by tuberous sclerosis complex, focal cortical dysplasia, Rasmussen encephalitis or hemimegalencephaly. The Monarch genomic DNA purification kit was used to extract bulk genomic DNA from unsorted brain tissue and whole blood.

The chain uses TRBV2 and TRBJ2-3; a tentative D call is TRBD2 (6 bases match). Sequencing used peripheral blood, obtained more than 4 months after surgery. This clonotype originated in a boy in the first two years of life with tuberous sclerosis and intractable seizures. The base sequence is TGTGCCAGCAGTGCGGGCGGGGCTGGGACAGATACGCAGTATTTT. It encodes CASSAGGAGTDTQYF.